The 24 T cell receptor beta chains below come from one sample, sequenced in a study of cytomegalovirus exposure and HLA in healthy donors. Both 60 Vbeta primers and 13 Jbeta primers went into the PCR. Assay used: immunoSEQ multiplex PCR; TCRdb lists only in-frame clones, some missing. The data hold about 93,000 clones, with about 78% observed a single time. Sequencing was performed on PBMCs. These receptors originate from a woman in her thirties or forties in good health and CMV-seronegative.

The V gene is TRBV7-2, the J gene TRBJ2-1; 9 positions match TRBD2. The V segment lost 5 bases and the J segment 7 bases; nucleotides outside the gene matches: 9. The CDR3 has 15 amino acids. Germline CDR1 reads SGHTA; CDR2 reads FQGNSA. The CDR3 loop reads CASSLSGTSRNEQFF. Written as DNA, the CDR3 is TGTGCCAGCAGCCTATCCGGGACTAGCCGTAATGAGCAGTTCTTC.

This clone has a handful of counts. The genes are TRBV11-2 and TRBJ2-2; 12 bases match TRBD2. Trimming removed 3 bases from V and 3 bases from J; junction bases left unmatched: 11. In germline, CDR1 is SGHAT, CDR2 FQNNGV. The CDR3 has 19 amino acids. CDR3 loop: CASSFGPSGRAFDTGELFF. As DNA, the CDR3 is TGTGCCAGCAGCTTTGGACCTAGCGGGAGGGCCTTCGACACCGGGGAGCTGTTTTTT.

This chain's CDR3 is CASSFSLKQGYEQYF. In nucleotides, the CDR3 is TGTGCCAGCAGTTTTTCCCTAAAACAGGGGTACGAGCAGTACTTC. The V call is TRBV6-6, the J call TRBJ2-5; 7 bases map to TRBD1. The DNA end is a closer match to TRBJ2-7, so the J assignment may be wrong. Germline V lookup: CDR1 MNHNY, CDR2 SVGAGI (reference sequence). The length of the CDR3 is 15 residues.

The J gene is TRBJ2-7, the V gene TRBV27; weak D call: TRBD2 (6 bases). The V gene's germline CDR1 is MNHEY and CDR2 SMNVEV (reference sequence). This CDR3 contains 13 residues. The V end was cut by 5 bases, the J end by 3 bases, with 11 bases between. CDR3 DNA sequence: TGTGCCAGCAGTCCCCGCGGGAACTACGAGCAGTACTTC. This codes for CASSPRGNYEQYF.

This clone was observed a handful of times. This chain links TRBV6-1 with TRBJ1-2; tentative D call: TRBD1 (6 bases). V was cut by 3 bases and J by 7 bases, with 12 bases left in between. Germline values: CDR1 MNHNS, CDR2 SASEGT. The CDR3 sequence is 13 residues long. The DNA for the CDR3 is TGTGCCAGCAGTGATATGACAGGAGGTGGCTACACCTTC. Its translation: CASSDMTGGGYTF.

This chain connects TRBV15 to TRBJ2-5, with 10 bases matching TRBD2. CDR1 and CDR2 (germline): LNHNV, YYDKDF (reference sequence). The CDR3 length is 17 residues. After removal of 2 bases from V and 2 bases from J, the junction contained 8 bases not matched to a gene. In DNA form, the CDR3 reads TGTGCCACCAGCAGATTCTCACTAGCGGGATTTCAAGAGACCCAGTACTTC. Protein product: CATSRFSLAGFQETQYF.

CDR3 in amino acids: CASSSPDRGPYEQYF. As DNA, the CDR3 is TGTGCCAGCAGCTCCCCCGACAGGGGGCCCTACGAGCAGTACTTC. This rearrangement joins TRBV7-2 to TRBJ2-7; 10 bases align to TRBD1. The CDR3 contains 15 residues. Germline V gene lookup returns CDR1 SGHTA and CDR2 FQGNSA. The ends lost 4 bases at V and 2 bases at J; junction bases unmatched: 5.

This chain's CDR3 is CASSSAGGERAGELFF. CDR3 bases: TGTGCCAGCAGTAGTGCGGGGGGGGAAAGGGCCGGGGAGCTGTTTTTT. The rearrangement uses TRBV2 and TRBJ2-2; 9 bases agree with TRBD2. The CDR3 sequence is 16 residues long. Looked up from germline, CDR1 is SNHLY and CDR2 is FYNNEI. J gave up 6 bases and V 5 bases, and 10 bases lay outside the gene matches.

The chain uses TRBV20-1 and TRBJ2-4, with unresolved D. The CDR3 covers 11 residues. Germline CDR1 and CDR2: DFQATT and SNEGSKA (reference sequence). With 7 bases removed from V and 4 bases from J, the gap between germline ends came to 8 bases. CDR3 in amino acids: CSGVGKNIQYF. The CDR3 bases are TGCAGTGGGGTCGGGAAAAACATTCAGTACTTC.

The gene calls are TRBV12-5 and TRBJ2-1, with D possibly TRBD1 on 7 matching bases. With 2 bases removed from V and 9 bases from J, the gap between germline ends came to 14 bases. Germline V gene lookup returns CDR1 LGHNT and CDR2 FRNRAP. The CDR3 contains 14 residues. The CDR3 DNA is TGTGCTAGTGGTTTGCAGGGGGGCATAGGTGAGCAGTTCTTC. Translation gives CASGLQGGIGEQFF.

The chain is built from TRBV5-6 and TRBJ2-3; D is unresolved. Germline V gives CDR1 SGHDT, CDR2 YYEEEE. This CDR3 has 15 amino acids. Trimming removed 1 base at V and 0 bases at J, with 9 bases between. The CDR3 nucleotides read TGTGCCAGCAGCTTGTCAGCGTGGAGCACAGATACGCAGTATTTT. Protein sequence: CASSLSAWSTDTQYF.

The chain has TRBV5-5 and TRBJ2-4, with D tentatively TRBD1 (6 bases). CDR3 length equals 15 residues. Trimming cost V 5 bases and J 2 bases, with 14 bases left between them. Per the germline V gene, CDR1 is SGHKS and CDR2 is YYEKEE (reference sequence). The CDR3 nucleotides read TGTGCCAGCAGGTGGGCACAGGGATCCAAAAACATTCAGTACTTC. Protein sequence: CASRWAQGSKNIQYF.

V gene TRBV30 combines with J gene TRBJ2-3; possibly TRBD2 for D (5 bases). Trimming removed 5 bases from V and 6 bases from J, with 9 bases in between. This CDR3 has 11 amino acids. Germline V gene data show CDR1 as GTSNPN and CDR2 as SVGIG (reference sequence). CDR3: CAWAGSDTQYF. In DNA, the CDR3 is TGTGCCTGGGCGGGTTCCGATACGCAGTATTTT.

The rearrangement links TRBV2 to TRBJ1-5; a weak D match, TRBD1 (5 bases). The CDR3 runs to 14 residues. In germline, CDR1 is SNHLY, CDR2 FYNNEI. Trimming cost V 7 bases and J 5 bases, with 15 bases left between them. The CDR3 reads CASNRQPGDQPQHF. The CDR3 region has the DNA TGTGCCAGCAATCGACAGCCGGGGGATCAGCCCCAGCATTTT.

Only one count was recorded for this clone. This chain links TRBV19 with TRBJ2-5; a possible D gene is TRBD1 (6 bases). V was pared by 2 bases and J by 4 bases, with 8 bases between. The CDR3 length is 13 residues. The germline V gene has CDR1 LNHDA and CDR2 SQIVND (reference sequence). DNA of the CDR3: TGTGCCAGTAGTATAATCAGGGGAGAGACCCAGTACTTC. Encoded protein: CASSIIRGETQYF.

A few counts support this clone. A read error is likely, as this CDR3 ends without the conserved phenylalanine or tryptophan. The V gene is TRBV5-1, the J gene TRBJ1-2; no definite D call. Germline V lookup: CDR1 SGHRS, CDR2 YFSETQ. V lost 2 bases and J 4 bases, leaving 9 bases between the germline ends. This CDR3 is built from 13 residues. The CDR3 DNA reads TGCGCCAGCAGCTTTGACATGACCTATGGCTACACCTAC. Protein sequence: CASSFDMTYGYTY.

CDR3 in DNA: TGTGCCAGCCATAAAGGCAGGGACTCCCTCTACAATGAGCAGTTCTTC. It translates to CASHKGRDSLYNEQFF. This chain connects TRBV28 to TRBJ2-1; D might be TRBD2 (6 bases). Per the germline V gene, CDR1 is MDHEN and CDR2 is SYDVKM. The CDR3 sequence is 16 residues long. Trimming removed 8 bases from V and 3 bases from J, with 20 bases in between. Supplemented by reference TRBV28 and TRBJ2-1, the full variable domain reads DVKVTQSSRYLVKRTGEKVFLECVQDMDHENMFWYRQDPGLGLRLIYFSYDVKMKEKGDIPEGYSVSREKKERFSLILESASTNQTSMYLCASHKGRDSLYNEQFFGPGTRLTVL.

V is TRBV15 and J is TRBJ2-5, with 9 nucleotides matching TRBD1. V shed 5 bases, J shed 2 bases, and the junction held 3 bases outside the gene matches. Germline V gives CDR1 LNHNV, CDR2 YYDKDF (reference sequence). The CDR3 is 14 residues long. The CDR3 DNA reads TGTGCCACCAGCTCGGGACAGGGTCAAGAGACCCAGTACTTC. It codes for CATSSGQGQETQYF.

This sequence joins TRBV5-6 and TRBJ2-7; TRBD1 matches at 8 bases. The CDR3 consists of 15 residues. CDR1 is SGHDT, CDR2 YYEEEE, per germline. J was trimmed by 2 bases and V by 8 bases; bases with no gene match: 12. In nucleotides, the CDR3 is TGTGCCAGTAGTATATCGGACAGGGACGCCTACGAGCAGTACTTC. Translation: CASSISDRDAYEQYF.

V gene TRBV6-5 combines with J gene TRBJ1-5, with 8 nucleotides matching TRBD1. The V gene's germline CDR1 is MNHEY and CDR2 SVGAGI. Germline trimming cut 5 bases from V and 6 bases from J; bases unmatched to any gene: 9. CDR3 length: 15 residues. In nucleotides, the CDR3 is TGTGCCAGCAGTGGTTACCGGACAGGGTTTCAGCCCCAGCATTTT. This translates into CASSGYRTGFQPQHF.

The chain couples TRBV7-2 to TRBJ2-3; D gene uncertain. The CDR3 extends over 13 amino acids. V lost 11 bases and J lost 0, with 12 bases in between. The germline gives CDR1 SGHTA, CDR2 FQGNSA. This CDR3 reads CASRSTSTDTQYF. In DNA form, the CDR3 reads TGTGCCTCTAGGTCTACTAGCACAGATACGCAGTATTTT.

In its sample, this clone was seen a few times. V usage is TRBV5-1 and J usage is TRBJ1-2, with D possibly TRBD1 on 6 matching bases. From germline, CDR1 is SGHRS and CDR2 YFSETQ. CDR3 length: 13 residues. Trimming pared 9 bases from V and 4 bases from J, leaving 16 bases between. The CDR3 spells CATRGGLAYGYTF. Here the CDR3 DNA reads TGCGCCACCCGGGGGGGGCTTGCCTATGGCTACACCTTC.

The rearrangement uses TRBV10-3 and TRBJ2-5, with 11 bases matching TRBD1. V lost 7 bases to trimming and J lost 5 bases; unmatched junction nucleotides: 9. The CDR3 is 15 residues long. Germline V gene sequence: CDR1 ENHRY, CDR2 SYGVKD. The CDR3 sequence is CAIKNTDRGHETQYF. The CDR3 DNA follows: TGTGCCATCAAAAATACGGACAGGGGGCACGAGACCCAGTACTTC.

The CDR3 coding sequence is TGTGCCATCAGTGAGTCAAGGCTAGCCTCAGGCGAGCAGTACTTC. Its translation: CAISESRLASGEQYF. The chain joins TRBV10-3 to TRBJ2-7; TRBD2 is a possible D gene (5 bases). CDR1 and CDR2 from the germline V gene are ENHRY and SYGVKD. Trimming took 0 bases from V and 6 from J, leaving 15 bases between them. The CDR3 is made up of 15 amino acids.